The source of this T cell receptor (beta chain) is a study of OX40 agonist ivuxolimab in advanced cancers. Clones were read by immunoSEQ multiplex PCR, and TCRdb kept only the in-frame ones, dropping some. Among around 100,000 clones listed, about nine tenths were seen once. V shed 5 bases and J 4 bases; nucleotides not matched to a gene: 11. CDR3 length: 16 amino acids. Germline CDR1 and CDR2: SGHTA and FQGTGA. The chain combines TRBV7-3 with TRBJ2-1; the match to TRBD1 covers 7 bases. This specimen was CD4+ or CD8+ T cells sorted from blood, taken in a trial of the OX40 agonist ivuxolimab. The sequence was collected from an adult with an advanced solid tumor such as melanoma, head and neck, liver or kidney cancer. The CDR3 nucleotides are TGTGCCAGCAGCGCCTTTCCGGGACAGTTATACAATGAGCAGTTCTTC. Its protein product is CASSAFPGQLYNEQFF.